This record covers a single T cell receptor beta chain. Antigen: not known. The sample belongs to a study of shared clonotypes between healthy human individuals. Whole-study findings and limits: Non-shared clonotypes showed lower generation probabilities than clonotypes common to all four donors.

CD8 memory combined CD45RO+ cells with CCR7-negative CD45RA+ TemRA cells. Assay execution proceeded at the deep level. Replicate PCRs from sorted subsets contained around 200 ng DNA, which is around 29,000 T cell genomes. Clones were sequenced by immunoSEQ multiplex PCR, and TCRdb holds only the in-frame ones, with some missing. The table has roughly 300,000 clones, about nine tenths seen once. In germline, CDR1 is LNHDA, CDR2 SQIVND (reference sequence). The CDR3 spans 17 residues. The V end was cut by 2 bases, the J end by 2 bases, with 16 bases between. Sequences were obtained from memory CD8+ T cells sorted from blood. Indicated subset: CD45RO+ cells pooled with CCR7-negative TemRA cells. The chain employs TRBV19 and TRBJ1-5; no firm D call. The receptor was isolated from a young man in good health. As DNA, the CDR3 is TGTGCCAGTAGTATACTGGGGTCCAGGTCGGGCAATCAGCCCCAGCATTTT. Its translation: CASSILGSRSGNQPQHF.